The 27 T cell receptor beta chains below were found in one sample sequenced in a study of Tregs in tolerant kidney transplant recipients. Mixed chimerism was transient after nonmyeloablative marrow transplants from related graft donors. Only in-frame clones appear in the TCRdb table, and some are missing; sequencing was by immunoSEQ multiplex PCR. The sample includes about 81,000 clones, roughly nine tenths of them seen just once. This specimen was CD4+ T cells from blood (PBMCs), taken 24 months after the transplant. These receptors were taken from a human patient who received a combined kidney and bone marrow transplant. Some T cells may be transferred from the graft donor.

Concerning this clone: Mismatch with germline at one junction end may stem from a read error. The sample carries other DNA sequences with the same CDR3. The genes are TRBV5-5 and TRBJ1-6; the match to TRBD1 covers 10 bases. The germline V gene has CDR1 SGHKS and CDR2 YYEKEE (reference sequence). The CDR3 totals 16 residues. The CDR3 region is CASSLADRGYYSPLHF. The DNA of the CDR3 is TGTGCCAGCAGCTTGGCGGACAGGGGGTATTATTCCCCCCTCCACTTT.

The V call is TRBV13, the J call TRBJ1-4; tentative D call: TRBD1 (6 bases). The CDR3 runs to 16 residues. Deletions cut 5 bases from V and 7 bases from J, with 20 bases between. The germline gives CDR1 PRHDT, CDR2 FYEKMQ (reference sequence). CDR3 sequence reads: CASSEYLTGSGEKLFF. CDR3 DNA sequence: TGTGCCAGCAGCGAGTACTTAACAGGGTCGGGTGAAAAACTGTTTTTT.

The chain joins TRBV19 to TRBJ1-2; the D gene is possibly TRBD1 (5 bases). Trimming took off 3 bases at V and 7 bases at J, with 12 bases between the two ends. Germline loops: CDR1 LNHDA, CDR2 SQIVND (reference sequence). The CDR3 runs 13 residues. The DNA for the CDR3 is TGTGCCAGTAGTATGGGCCAGGGATTTGGCTACACCTTC. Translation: CASSMGQGFGYTF.

In DNA, the CDR3 is TGTGCCATCAGTGATCCCGCGGGAGGGCCCCGAGGGAACGAGCAGTACTTC. Residues: CAISDPAGGPRGNEQYF. The chain joins TRBV10-3 to TRBJ2-7; 9 positions agree with TRBD2. CDR1 is ENHRY, CDR2 SYGVKD, per germline. Unmatched junction bases numbered 14, after V lost 3 bases and J lost 5 bases. The CDR3 totals 17 residues.

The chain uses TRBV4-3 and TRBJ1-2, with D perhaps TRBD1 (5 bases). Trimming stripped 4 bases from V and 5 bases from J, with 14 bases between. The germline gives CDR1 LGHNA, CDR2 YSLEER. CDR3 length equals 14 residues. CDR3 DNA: TGCGCCAGCAGCCCCACAAGGGGTTTATATGGCTACACCTTC. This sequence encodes CASSPTRGLYGYTF.

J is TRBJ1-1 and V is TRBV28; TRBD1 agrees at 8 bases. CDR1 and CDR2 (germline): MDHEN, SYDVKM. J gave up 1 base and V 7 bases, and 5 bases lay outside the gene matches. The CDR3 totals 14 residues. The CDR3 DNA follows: TGTGCCAGCAACCTAGGACAGGGGAACACTGAAGCTTTCTTT. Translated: CASNLGQGNTEAFF.

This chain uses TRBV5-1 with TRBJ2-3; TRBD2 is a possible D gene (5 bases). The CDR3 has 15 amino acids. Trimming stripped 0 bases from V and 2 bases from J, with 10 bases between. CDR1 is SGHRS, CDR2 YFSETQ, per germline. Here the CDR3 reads CASSLAVDFTDTQYF. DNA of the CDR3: TGCGCCAGCAGCTTGGCGGTGGACTTCACAGATACGCAGTATTTT.

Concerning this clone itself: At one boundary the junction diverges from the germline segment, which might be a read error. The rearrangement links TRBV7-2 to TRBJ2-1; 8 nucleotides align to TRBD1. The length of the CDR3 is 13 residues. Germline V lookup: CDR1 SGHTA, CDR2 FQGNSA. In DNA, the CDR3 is TGTGCTAGCATACAGGGGGTGGTGAATGAGCAGTTCTTC. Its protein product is CASIQGVVNEQFF.

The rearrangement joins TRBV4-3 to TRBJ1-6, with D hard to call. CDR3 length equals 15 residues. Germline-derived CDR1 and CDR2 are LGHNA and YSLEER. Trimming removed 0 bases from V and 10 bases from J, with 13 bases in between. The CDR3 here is CASSQDPSTWSPLHF. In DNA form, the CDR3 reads TGCGCCAGCAGCCAAGATCCCTCGACTTGGTCACCCCTCCACTTT.

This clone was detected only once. CDR3 in amino acids: CASSGAGDTQYF. CDR3 sequence (DNA): TGTGCCAGCAGTGGCGCGGGGGATACGCAGTATTTT. The chain recombines TRBV2 with TRBJ2-3; a possible D gene is TRBD2 (6 bases). CDR1 SNHLY and CDR2 FYNNEI come from the germline V gene. The V and J ends lost 4 bases and 6 bases respectively, with 8 bases between them. This CDR3 contains 12 residues.

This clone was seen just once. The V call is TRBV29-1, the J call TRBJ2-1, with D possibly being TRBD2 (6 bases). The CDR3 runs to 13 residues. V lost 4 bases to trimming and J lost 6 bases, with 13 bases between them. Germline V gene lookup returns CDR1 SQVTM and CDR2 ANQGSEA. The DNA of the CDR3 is TGCAGCGTTGGCGCGGGGTACAGCAATGAGCAGTTCTTC. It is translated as CSVGAGYSNEQFF.

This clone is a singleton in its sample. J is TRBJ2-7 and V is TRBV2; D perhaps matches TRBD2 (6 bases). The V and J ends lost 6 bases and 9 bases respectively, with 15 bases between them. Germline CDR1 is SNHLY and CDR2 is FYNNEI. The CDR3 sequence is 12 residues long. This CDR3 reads CASRSGPVGQYF. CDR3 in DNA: TGTGCCAGCAGGAGCGGGCCCGTCGGGCAGTACTTC.

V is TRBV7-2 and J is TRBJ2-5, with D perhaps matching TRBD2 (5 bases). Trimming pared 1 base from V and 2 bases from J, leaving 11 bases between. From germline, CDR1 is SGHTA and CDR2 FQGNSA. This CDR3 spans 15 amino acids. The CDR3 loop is CASSLVRGIQETQYF. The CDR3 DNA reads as TGTGCCAGCAGCTTAGTCCGGGGAATACAAGAGACCCAGTACTTC.

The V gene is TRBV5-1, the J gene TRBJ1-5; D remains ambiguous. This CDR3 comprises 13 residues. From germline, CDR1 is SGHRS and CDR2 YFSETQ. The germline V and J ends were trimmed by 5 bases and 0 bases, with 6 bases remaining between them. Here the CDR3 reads CASRQDSNQPQHF. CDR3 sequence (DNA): TGCGCCAGCAGGCAGGATAGCAATCAGCCCCAGCATTTT.

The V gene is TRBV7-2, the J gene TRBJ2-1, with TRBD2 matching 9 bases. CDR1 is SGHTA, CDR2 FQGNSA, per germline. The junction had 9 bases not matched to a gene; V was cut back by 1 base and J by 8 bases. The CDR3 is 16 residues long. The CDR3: CASSLVRGRVRDEQFF. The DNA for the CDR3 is TGTGCCAGCAGCTTAGTTCGCGGGAGGGTTCGCGATGAGCAGTTCTTC.

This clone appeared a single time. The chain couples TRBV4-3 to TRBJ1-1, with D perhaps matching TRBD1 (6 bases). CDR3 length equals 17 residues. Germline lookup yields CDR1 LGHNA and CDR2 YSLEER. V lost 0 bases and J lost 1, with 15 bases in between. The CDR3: CASSQETGLGKNTEAFF. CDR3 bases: TGCGCCAGCAGCCAAGAGACAGGCTTGGGGAAGAACACTGAAGCTTTCTTT.

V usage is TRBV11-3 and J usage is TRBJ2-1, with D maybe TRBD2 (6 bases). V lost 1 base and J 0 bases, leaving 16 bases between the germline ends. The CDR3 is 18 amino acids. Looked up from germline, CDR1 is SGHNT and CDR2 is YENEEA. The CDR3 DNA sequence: TGTGCCAGCAGCTTAGTAGGGCTAGCGCAGAGCTCCTACAATGAGCAGTTCTTC. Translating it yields CASSLVGLAQSSYNEQFF.

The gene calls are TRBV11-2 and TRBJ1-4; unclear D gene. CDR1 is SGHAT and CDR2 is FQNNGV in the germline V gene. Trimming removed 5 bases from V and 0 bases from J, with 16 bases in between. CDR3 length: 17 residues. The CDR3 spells CASSLVRGSATNEKLFF. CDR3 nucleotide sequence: TGTGCCAGCAGCCTAGTGCGGGGAAGCGCAACTAATGAAAAACTGTTTTTT.

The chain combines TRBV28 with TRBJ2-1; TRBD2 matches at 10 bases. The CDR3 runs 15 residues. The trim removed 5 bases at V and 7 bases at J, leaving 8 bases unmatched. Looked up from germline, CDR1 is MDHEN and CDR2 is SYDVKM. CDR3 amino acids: CASSKPGLAINEQFF. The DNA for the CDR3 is TGTGCCAGCAGTAAACCGGGACTAGCGATAAATGAGCAGTTCTTC.

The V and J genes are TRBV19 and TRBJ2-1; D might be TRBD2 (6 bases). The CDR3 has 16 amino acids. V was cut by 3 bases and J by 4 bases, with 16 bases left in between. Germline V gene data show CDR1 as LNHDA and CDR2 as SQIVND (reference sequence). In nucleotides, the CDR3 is TGTGCCAGTAGTATTGGGCGGGGTTGGGGGTACAATGAGCAGTTCTTC. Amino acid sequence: CASSIGRGWGYNEQFF.

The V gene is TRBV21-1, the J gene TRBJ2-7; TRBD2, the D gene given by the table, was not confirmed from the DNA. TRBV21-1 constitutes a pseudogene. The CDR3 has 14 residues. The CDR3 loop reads CASSLASATYEQYF. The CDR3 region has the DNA TGTGCCAGCAGCCTCGCTAGCGCTACCTACGAGCAGTACTTC.

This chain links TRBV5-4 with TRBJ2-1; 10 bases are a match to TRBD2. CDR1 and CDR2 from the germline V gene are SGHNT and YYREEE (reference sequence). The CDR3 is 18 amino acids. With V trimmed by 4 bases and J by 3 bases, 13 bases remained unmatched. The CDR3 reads CASSPFFALAGLYNEQFF. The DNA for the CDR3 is TGTGCCAGCAGCCCATTCTTTGCACTAGCGGGGCTCTACAATGAGCAGTTCTTC.

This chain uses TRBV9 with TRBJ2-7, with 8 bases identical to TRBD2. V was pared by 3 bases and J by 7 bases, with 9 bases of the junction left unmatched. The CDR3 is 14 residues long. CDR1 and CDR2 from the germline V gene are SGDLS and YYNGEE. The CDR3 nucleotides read TGTGCCAGCAGCGCCACTAGCGGAGTGAGGGAGCAGTACTTC. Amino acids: CASSATSGVREQYF.

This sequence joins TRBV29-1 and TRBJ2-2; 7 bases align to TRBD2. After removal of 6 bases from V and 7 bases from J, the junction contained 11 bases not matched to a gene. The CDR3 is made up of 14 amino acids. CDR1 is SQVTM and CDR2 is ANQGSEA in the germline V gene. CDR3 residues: CSVRPSGDGGELFF. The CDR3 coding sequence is TGCAGCGTCCGACCAAGCGGGGACGGCGGGGAGCTGTTTTTT.

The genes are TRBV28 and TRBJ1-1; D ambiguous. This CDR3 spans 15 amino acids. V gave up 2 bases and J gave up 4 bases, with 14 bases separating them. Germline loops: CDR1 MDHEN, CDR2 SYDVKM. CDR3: CASSLPPGSGTEAFF. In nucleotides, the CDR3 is TGTGCCAGCAGTTTACCCCCGGGGTCGGGCACTGAAGCTTTCTTT. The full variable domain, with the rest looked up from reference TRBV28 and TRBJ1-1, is DVKVTQSSRYLVKRTGEKVFLECVQDMDHENMFWYRQDPGLGLRLIYFSYDVKMKEKGDIPEGYSVSREKKERFSLILESASTNQTSMYLCASSLPPGSGTEAFFGQGTRLTVV.

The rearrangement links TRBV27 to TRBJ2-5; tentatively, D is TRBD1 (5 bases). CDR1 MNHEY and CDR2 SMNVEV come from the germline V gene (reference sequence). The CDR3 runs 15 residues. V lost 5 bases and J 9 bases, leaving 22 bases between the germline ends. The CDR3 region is CASSTKAGLTMPQYF. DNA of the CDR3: TGTGCCAGCAGTACAAAAGCAGGGTTGACGATGCCCCAGTACTTC.

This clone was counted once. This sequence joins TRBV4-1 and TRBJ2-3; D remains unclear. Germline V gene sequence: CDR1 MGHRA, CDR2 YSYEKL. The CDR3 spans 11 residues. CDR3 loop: CARPRTDTQYF. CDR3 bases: TGCGCGCGCCCTCGCACAGATACGCAGTATTTT.